This TCR beta chain was sequenced during a study of T cell responses to AZD1222 COVID-19 vaccine. Study results and limitations: As reported, nearly half of all spike-specific TCRs target variant regions that are unmutated. Spike was spanned by vaccine-associated CD4 TCRs, with dominance at 160-218 and 743-854. A mostly white British donor set with more females was recruited, and clonal diversity was possibly underestimated.

About this clone itself: Antigen: not known.

V trimming: 8 bases; J trimming: 4 bases; junction bases outside the gene matches: 11. The CDR3 length is 15 residues. Germline CDR1 SGHTA, CDR2 FQGNSA. This table comes from immunoSEQ multiplex PCR, and its TCRdb copy is limited to in-frame clones, with some not included. This table holds roughly 120,000 clones, approximately 85% found once. Sequenced here: peripheral blood, sampled on day 0 of AZD1222 vaccination. The chain carries TRBV7-2 and TRBJ2-1; TRBD1 matches 7 bases. The sequence was collected from an adult in good health. In DNA form, the CDR3 reads TGTGCCAGCGGTCCTACCCGGGACAGATACAATGAGCAGTTCTTC. The encoded protein is CASGPTRDRYNEQFF.